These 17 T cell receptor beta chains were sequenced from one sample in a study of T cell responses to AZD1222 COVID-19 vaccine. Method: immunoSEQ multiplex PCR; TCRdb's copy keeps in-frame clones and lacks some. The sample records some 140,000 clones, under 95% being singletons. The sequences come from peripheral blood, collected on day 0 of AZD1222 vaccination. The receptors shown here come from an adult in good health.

The CDR3 region is CASSPGTANTEAFF. Here the CDR3 DNA reads TGTGCCAGCAGCCCCGGGACAGCAAACACTGAAGCTTTCTTT. This chain connects TRBV9 to TRBJ1-1; TRBD1 aligns across 7 bases. The germline gives CDR1 SGDLS, CDR2 YYNGEE. This CDR3 contains 14 residues. After removal of 4 bases from V and 2 bases from J, the junction contained 5 bases not matched to a gene.

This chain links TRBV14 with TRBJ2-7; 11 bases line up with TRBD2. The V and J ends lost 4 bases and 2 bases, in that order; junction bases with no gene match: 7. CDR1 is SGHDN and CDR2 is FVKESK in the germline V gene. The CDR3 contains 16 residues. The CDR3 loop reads CASSPRLAGWPYEQYF. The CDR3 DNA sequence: TGTGCCAGCAGCCCCCGACTAGCGGGGTGGCCCTACGAGCAGTACTTC.

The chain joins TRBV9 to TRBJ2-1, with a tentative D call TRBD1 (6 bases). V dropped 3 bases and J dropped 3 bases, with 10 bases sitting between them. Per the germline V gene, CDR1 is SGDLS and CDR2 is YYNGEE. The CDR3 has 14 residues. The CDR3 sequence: CASSGGQHYNEQFF. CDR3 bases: TGTGCCAGCAGCGGAGGACAGCACTACAATGAGCAGTTCTTC.

The CDR3 loop is CASSFWRATDEQYF. The CDR3 bases are TGTGCCAGCAGTTTTTGGCGAGCCACCGACGAGCAGTACTTC. The genes are TRBV28 and TRBJ2-7; D unresolved. Germline CDR1 reads MDHEN; CDR2 reads SYDVKM. V lost 3 bases, J lost 5 bases, and 14 bases lay in between. The CDR3 runs to 14 residues.

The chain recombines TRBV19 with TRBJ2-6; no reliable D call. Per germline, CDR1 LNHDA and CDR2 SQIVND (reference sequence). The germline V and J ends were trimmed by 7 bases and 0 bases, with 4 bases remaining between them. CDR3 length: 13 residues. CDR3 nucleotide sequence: TGTGCCAGTACACGCTCTGGGGCCAACGTCCTGACTTTC. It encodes CASTRSGANVLTF.

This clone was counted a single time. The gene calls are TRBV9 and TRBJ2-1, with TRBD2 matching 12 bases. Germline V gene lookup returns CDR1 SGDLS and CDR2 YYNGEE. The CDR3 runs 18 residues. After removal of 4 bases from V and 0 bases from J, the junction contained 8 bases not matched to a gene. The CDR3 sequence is CASSSRTSGTSSYNEQFF. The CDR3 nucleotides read TGTGCCAGCAGCTCCAGGACTAGCGGGACCTCCTCCTACAATGAGCAGTTCTTC.

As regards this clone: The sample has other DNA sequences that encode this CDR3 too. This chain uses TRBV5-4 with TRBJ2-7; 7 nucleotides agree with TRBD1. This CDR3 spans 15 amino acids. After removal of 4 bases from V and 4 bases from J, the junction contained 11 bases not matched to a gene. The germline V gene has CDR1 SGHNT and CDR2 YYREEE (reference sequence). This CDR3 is CASSPLPGTAYEQYF. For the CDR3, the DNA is TGTGCCAGCAGCCCCTTACCCGGGACAGCTTACGAGCAGTACTTC.

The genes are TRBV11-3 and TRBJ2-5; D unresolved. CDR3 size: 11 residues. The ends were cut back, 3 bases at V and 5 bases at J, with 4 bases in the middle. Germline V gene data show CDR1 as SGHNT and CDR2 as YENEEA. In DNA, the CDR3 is TGTGCCAGCAGCTTTGGCGAGACCCAGTACTTC. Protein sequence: CASSFGETQYF.

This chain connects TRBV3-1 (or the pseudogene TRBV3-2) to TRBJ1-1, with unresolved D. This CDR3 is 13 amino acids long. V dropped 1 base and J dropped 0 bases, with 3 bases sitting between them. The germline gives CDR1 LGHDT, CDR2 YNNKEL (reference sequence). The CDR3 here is CASSQGMNTEAFF. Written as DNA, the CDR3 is TGTGCCAGCAGCCAAGGGATGAACACTGAAGCTTTCTTT.

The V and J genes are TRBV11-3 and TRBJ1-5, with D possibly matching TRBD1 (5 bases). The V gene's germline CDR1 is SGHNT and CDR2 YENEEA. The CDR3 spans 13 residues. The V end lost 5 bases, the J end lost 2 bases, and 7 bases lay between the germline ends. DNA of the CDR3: TGTGCCAGCAGCAGGGGAGGCAATCAGCCCCAGCATTTT. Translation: CASSRGGNQPQHF.

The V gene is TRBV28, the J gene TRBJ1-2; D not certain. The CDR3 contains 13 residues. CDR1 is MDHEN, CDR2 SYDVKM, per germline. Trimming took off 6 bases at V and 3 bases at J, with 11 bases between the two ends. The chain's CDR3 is CASRPRSDYGYTF. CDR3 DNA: TGTGCCAGCAGACCCAGGAGTGACTATGGCTACACCTTC.

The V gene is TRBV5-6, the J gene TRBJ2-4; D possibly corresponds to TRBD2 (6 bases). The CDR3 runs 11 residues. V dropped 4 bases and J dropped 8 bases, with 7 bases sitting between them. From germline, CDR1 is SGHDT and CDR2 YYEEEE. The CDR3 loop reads CASSGGYIQYF. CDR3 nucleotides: TGTGCCAGCAGCGGGGGGTACATTCAGTACTTC.

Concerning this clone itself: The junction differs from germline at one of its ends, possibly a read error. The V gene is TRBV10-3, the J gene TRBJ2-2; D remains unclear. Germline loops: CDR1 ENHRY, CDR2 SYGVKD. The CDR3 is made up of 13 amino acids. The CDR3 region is CAIGDINTGELFF. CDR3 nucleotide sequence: TGTGCCATCGGTGACATAAACACCGGGGAGCTGTTTTTT.

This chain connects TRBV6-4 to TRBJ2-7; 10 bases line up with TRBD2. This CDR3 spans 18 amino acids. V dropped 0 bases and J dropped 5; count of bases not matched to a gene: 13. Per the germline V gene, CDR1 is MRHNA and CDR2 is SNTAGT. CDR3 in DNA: TGTGCCAGCAGTGACTCGATACTAGCGGGGAGGCTTTGCGACGAGCAGTACTTC. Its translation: CASSDSILAGRLCDEQYF.

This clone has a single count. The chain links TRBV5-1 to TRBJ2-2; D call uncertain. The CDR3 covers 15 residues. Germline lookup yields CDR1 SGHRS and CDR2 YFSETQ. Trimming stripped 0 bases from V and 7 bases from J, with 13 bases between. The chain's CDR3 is CASSLDGPGGGELFF. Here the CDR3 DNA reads TGCGCCAGCAGCTTGGACGGGCCGGGCGGCGGGGAGCTGTTTTTT.

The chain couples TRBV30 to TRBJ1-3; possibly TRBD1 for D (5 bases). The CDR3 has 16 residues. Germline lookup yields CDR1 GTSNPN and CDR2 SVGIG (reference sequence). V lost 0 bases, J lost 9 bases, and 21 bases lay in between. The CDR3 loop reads CAWSVYRGRDAGTIYF. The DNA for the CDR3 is TGTGCCTGGAGTGTTTATAGGGGCAGGGACGCAGGCACCATATATTTT. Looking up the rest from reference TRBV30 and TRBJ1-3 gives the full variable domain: SQTIHQWPATLVQPVGSPLSLECTVEGTSNPNLYWYRQAAGRGLQLLFYSVGIGQISSEVPQNLSASRPQDRQFILSSKKLLLSDSGFYLCAWSVYRGRDAGTIYFGEGSWLTVV.

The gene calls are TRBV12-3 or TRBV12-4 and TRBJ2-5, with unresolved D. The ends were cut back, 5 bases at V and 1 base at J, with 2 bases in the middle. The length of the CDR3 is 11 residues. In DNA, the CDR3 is TGTGCCAGCAGTCGCCAAGAGACCCAGTACTTC. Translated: CASSRQETQYF.